The 3 T cell receptor beta chains below all came from one sample that was sequenced in a study of blood T cells in healthy people across ages. A second about 7 to 11 cycle PCR used barcoded and J-beta primers. TCRdb independently ran MiXCR on the 5' RACE reads; one entry per CDR3 protein. The sample lists 550,000 to 650,000 distinct CDR3 sequences, approximately 30% occurring once. The sequenced sample consisted of blood. The receptor set was obtained from a woman of 80 years or more in good health.

This clonotype was detected many times. A much larger clone sits a single nucleotide away, making a read error possible. The chain combines TRBV7-2 with TRBJ2-5, with D possibly called TRBD1 or TRBD2 (6 bases each). The germline V gene has CDR1 SGHTA and CDR2 FQGNSA. There are 15 residues in the CDR3. V was trimmed by 7 bases and J by 11 bases, leaving 26 bases between them. The chain's CDR3 is CASISAGQGSGEQYF. The CDR3 DNA follows: TGTGCCAGCATCTCGGCGGGACAAGGGTCTGGTGAGCAGTACTTC.

This clonotype was seen many times. The chain's CDR3 is CASSLRLAGGASTDTQYF. DNA of the CDR3: TGTGCCAGCAGCCTCCGACTAGCGGGGGGGGCTAGCACAGATACGCAGTATTTT. This chain joins TRBV3-1 and TRBJ2-3; 14 bases map to TRBD2. This CDR3 contains 18 residues. J gave up 0 bases and V 4 bases, and 6 bases lay outside the gene matches. Germline V gene data show CDR1 as LGHDT and CDR2 as YNNKEL (reference sequence).

There are a few counts of this clonotype. The rearrangement joins TRBV27 to TRBJ1-5; D not resolved. Germline CDR1 reads MNHEY; CDR2 reads SMNVEV (reference sequence). V gave up 10 bases and J gave up 6 bases, with 16 bases separating them. This CDR3 is built from 13 residues. DNA for the CDR3: TGTGCCATCGACGTGGAGCCGAGTCAGCCCCAGCATTTT. Its protein is CAIDVEPSQPQHF.